The next 5 T cell receptor beta chains were all read from a single sample in a study of identical twins. TCRdb passed the 5' RACE reads through MiXCR, listing each CDR3 protein once. The data show hundreds of thousands of distinct CDR3 sequences, about 8.3% seen once. The data also belong to a second study, concerning yellow fever vaccine responses in identical twins.

Sequenced material: memory (CD45RO+) T cells sorted from blood. Receptors originate from a woman aged 18-35 years in good health.

This clonotype was observed a few times. V usage is TRBV3-1 and J usage is TRBJ2-4; D is perhaps TRBD2 (6 bases). Per the germline V gene, CDR1 is LGHDT and CDR2 is YNNKEL (reference sequence). The CDR3 length is 18 residues. Trimming pared 0 bases from V and 2 bases from J, leaving 17 bases between. The CDR3 nucleotides are TGTGCCAGCAGCCAAGAGCGGGGTGGCTTGGCGACCAAAAACATTCAGTACTTC. Amino acid sequence: CASSQERGGLATKNIQYF.

The rearrangement joins TRBV6-6 to TRBJ1-4; 7 positions agree with TRBD1. Per germline, CDR1 MNHNY and CDR2 SVGAGI (reference sequence). V was clipped by 6 bases and J by 8 bases; unmatched bases: 3. The CDR3 length is 12 residues. CDR3 protein: CASRGQVEKLFF. The CDR3 DNA sequence: TGTGCCAGCAGAGGACAGGTGGAAAAACTGTTTTTT.

This rearrangement joins TRBV6-1 to TRBJ1-6, with 7 nucleotides matching TRBD1. This CDR3 spans 14 amino acids. Germline values: CDR1 MNHNS, CDR2 SASEGT. Unmatched junction bases numbered 8, after V lost 7 bases and J lost 8 bases. The CDR3 nucleotides are TGTGCCAGCATGGGGACAGAGAACTATTCACCCCTCCACTTT. This codes for CASMGTENYSPLHF.

In this sample, this clonotype turned up a few times. The chain links TRBV2 to TRBJ2-1; D not certain. Trimming pared 8 bases from V and 7 bases from J, leaving 9 bases between. The CDR3 consists of 11 residues. Germline V gene lookup returns CDR1 SNHLY and CDR2 FYNNEI. The CDR3: CASAWRNEQFF. In DNA form, the CDR3 reads TGTGCCAGCGCTTGGCGGAATGAGCAGTTCTTC.

This clonotype was recorded many times. The chain joins TRBV15 to TRBJ2-1; D not certain. Germline values: CDR1 LNHNV, CDR2 YYDKDF (reference sequence). Trimming stripped 0 bases from V and 0 bases from J, with 6 bases between. The CDR3 is 15 amino acids. The CDR3 reads CATSRDPFSYNEQFF. CDR3 sequence (DNA): TGTGCCACCAGCAGAGATCCGTTCTCCTACAATGAGCAGTTCTTC.